The 31 T cell receptor beta chains below were found in one sample sequenced in a study of tumor and adjacent non-tumor tissue in lung cancer. Three rounds of nested PCR, following a modified ARM-PCR protocol, produced the TCRbeta library. MiXCR, applied by TCRdb to the multiplex PCR reads, yields one record per CDR3 protein. The sample includes 50,000 or so distinct CDR3 sequences, 74% of them seen just once. RNA was extracted from bulk tissue without any cell sorting. This non-tumor lung sample came from over 3 cm beyond the tumor edge. The sequenced sample consisted of distant non-tumor lung tissue. The receptors here all came from a woman aged 60 to 75 with non-small cell lung cancer.

The V gene is TRBV28, the J gene TRBJ2-7; D is perhaps TRBD1 (6 bases). V lost 6 bases and J 2 bases, leaving 14 bases between the germline ends. Germline assignment: CDR1 MDHEN and CDR2 SYDVKM. CDR3 length: 14 residues. CDR3 in amino acids: CASSTWAGAYEQYF. In DNA form, the CDR3 reads TGTGCCAGCAGCACCTGGGCAGGGGCCTACGAGCAGTACTTC. The whole variable domain, remainder taken from reference TRBV28 and TRBJ2-7, is DVKVTQSSRYLVKRTGEKVFLECVQDMDHENMFWYRQDPGLGLRLIYFSYDVKMKEKGDIPEGYSVSREKKERFSLILESASTNQTSMYLCASSTWAGAYEQYFGPGTRLTVT.

Regarding this clonotype: A read error may be the cause here, since a much bigger clone is one base away. V usage is TRBV5-1 and J usage is TRBJ2-1; 7 bases are a match to TRBD1. Germline values: CDR1 SGHRS, CDR2 YFSETQ. This CDR3 region has 15 residues. V was clipped by 4 bases and J by 6 bases; unmatched bases: 10. The CDR3 DNA sequence: TGCGCCAGCAGCGACCCCGGGACAGTATCCAATGAGCAGTTCTTC. Amino acid sequence: CASSDPGTVSNEQFF. Using reference TRBV5-1 and TRBJ2-1 for the parts outside the CDR3, the full variable domain is KAGVTQTPRYLIKTRGQQVTLSCSPISGHRSVSWYQQTPGQGLQFLFEYFSETQRNKGNFPGRFSGRQFSNSRSEMNVSTLELGDSALYLCASSDPGTVSNEQFFGPGTRLTVL.

This clonotype was picked up one time. The rearrangement links TRBV14 to TRBJ2-3, with 8 bases lining up with TRBD2. With 5 bases clipped from V and 5 bases from J, the junction kept 18 bases outside the gene matches. Looked up from germline, CDR1 is SGHDN and CDR2 is FVKESK. CDR3 length equals 18 residues. The CDR3 region is CASSRPPGLGGRIDTQYF. For the CDR3, the DNA is TGTGCCAGCAGCAGACCCCCGGGACTAGGGGGGAGGATAGATACGCAGTATTTT. Complete variable domain (other parts from reference TRBV14 and TRBJ2-3): EAGVTQFPSHSVIEKGQTVTLRCDPISGHDNLYWYRRVMGKEIKFLLHFVKESKQDESGMPNNRFLAERTGGTYSTLKVQPAELEDSGVYFCASSRPPGLGGRIDTQYFGPGTRLTVL.

Only a few counts were recorded for this clonotype. Given the absence of the conserved phenylalanine or tryptophan at the CDR3 end, a read error is likely. The chain combines TRBV6-5 with TRBJ2-5, with 11 bases lining up with TRBD1. In germline, CDR1 is MNHEY, CDR2 SVGAGI. The CDR3 totals 14 residues. DNA for the CDR3: TGTGCCATCAGTCGGACAGGGGGCCAAAAGACCCAGTACTAC. Protein sequence: CAISRTGGQKTQYY.

The table lists this clonotype with a few counts. Since a much larger clone is just one base distant, this may be a read error. The chain employs TRBV28 and TRBJ2-4, with D possibly matching TRBD2 (5 bases). The germline gives CDR1 MDHEN, CDR2 SYDVKM. Trimming shortened V by 10 bases and J by 2 bases, and 21 bases separated the two germline ends. The length of the CDR3 is 16 residues. The CDR3 region has the DNA TGTGCCATCAGCACTAGGACGGCAGATCCCAAAAACATTCAGTACTTC. It codes for CAISTRTADPKNIQYF.

As concerns this clonotype: One end of the junction varies from germline; a read error may be responsible. The rearrangement joins TRBV6-5 to TRBJ2-3; 7 bases are shared with TRBD2. Germline-derived CDR1 and CDR2 are MNHEY and SVGAGI. This CDR3 has 16 amino acids. DNA of the CDR3: TGTGCCAGCAGCCAAGGGTCTAGCGGTTACGCAGATATGCAGTATTTT. As protein: CASSQGSSGYADMQYF.

For this clonotype: A much larger clone differs from this one at a single base, so this may be a read error. V and J are TRBV11-1 and TRBJ2-1; D is uncertain. Germline CDR1 reads SGHAT; CDR2 reads FQDESV (reference sequence). The CDR3 loop spans 13 amino acids. CDR3 sequence (DNA): TGTGCCAGCAGCTCAGCGACGGTGCGTGAGCAGCTCTTC. Translation: CASSSATVREQLF. Based on the CDR3 plus reference TRBV11-1 and TRBJ2-1, the full variable domain is EAEVAQSPRYKITEKSQAVAFWCDPISGHATLYWYRQILGQGPELLVQFQDESVVDDSQLPKDRFSAERLKGVDSTLKIQPAELGDSAMYLCASSSATVREQLFGPGTRLTVL.

For this clonotype: Since the CDR3 does not end with the conserved phenylalanine or tryptophan, this likely comes from a read error. The chain recombines TRBV11-2 with TRBJ2-1; weak D call: TRBD2 (6 bases). CDR1 and CDR2 (germline): SGHAT, FQNNGV. The CDR3 runs to 15 residues. With 5 bases removed from V and 12 bases from J, the gap between germline ends came to 23 bases. CDR3 DNA sequence: TGTGCCAGCAGCAAAACCGGGACGGCCGGGAGCGGGCAGTTCCTC. This gives the protein CASSKTGTAGSGQFL.

Of note for this clonotype: No conserved phenylalanine or tryptophan ends this CDR3, so it is likely a read error. The chain employs TRBV6-1 and TRBJ2-6, with D possibly TRBD1 on 5 matching bases. The CDR3 covers 15 residues. V lost 5 bases and J lost 1, with 9 bases in between. CDR1 and CDR2 from the germline V gene are MNHNS and SASEGT. CDR3 nucleotide sequence: TGTGCCAGCAGTACCAAGGGGTCTGGGGCCAACGTCCTGACTCTC. Translation gives CASSTKGSGANVLTL.

The sample holds one count of this clonotype. A much larger clonotype is one base distant, so this may be a read error. This chain uses TRBV28 with TRBJ2-1; D unresolved. The CDR3 contains 17 residues. Germline V gene data show CDR1 as MDHEN and CDR2 as SYDVKM. CDR3 residues: CASSQKVGGRSYIEQFF. CDR3 nucleotide sequence: TGTGCCAGCAGCCAGAAAGTGGGCGGCAGGTCCTACATTGAGCAGTTCTTC.

As concerns this clonotype: Its ends do not fully match the called genes, so a read error is possible. V usage is TRBV20-1 and J usage is TRBJ2-3; D may correspond to TRBD1 or TRBD2 (6 bases each). CDR1 is DFQATT and CDR2 is SNEGSKA in the germline V gene (reference sequence). The CDR3 has 14 amino acids. In nucleotides, the CDR3 is TGCAGCATTGGGGGGCGGGGAGGCACAAATACGCAGTATTTT. Encoded protein: CSIGGRGGTNTQYF.

On this clonotype: One end of the junction is discordant with germline, which a read error may explain. The chain couples TRBV29-1 to TRBJ2-1; no definite D call. The CDR3 runs to 14 residues. In germline, CDR1 is SQVTM, CDR2 ANQGSEA. DNA of the CDR3: TGCAGCGTTGAGCCCAGCGAGAAGCTCAATGAACAGTTCTTC. Translating gives CSVEPSEKLNEQFF.

As to this clonotype: The CDR3 ends on some other residue instead of the conserved phenylalanine or tryptophan, so this is likely a read error. The genes are TRBV6-2 or TRBV6-3 and TRBJ1-2; D is ambiguous. CDR1 MNHEY and CDR2 SVGEGT come from the germline V gene. CDR3 length: 13 residues. CDR3 DNA: TGTGCCAACAGTTACGAGGGAATCTATGGCTACACCTTA. Translation gives CANSYEGIYGYTL.

This clonotype turned up a few times. The rearrangement links TRBV4-1 to TRBJ1-2, with D hard to call. Trimming pared 0 bases from V and 1 base from J, leaving 12 bases between. The CDR3 contains 16 residues. Germline V gene data show CDR1 as MGHRA and CDR2 as YSYEKL. This CDR3 is CASSQESNADNYGYTF. The CDR3 nucleotides read TGCGCCAGCAGCCAAGAGTCGAATGCAGATAACTATGGCTACACCTTC.

Turning to this clonotype: The germline gene is not matched at one end of the junction; a read error may be the cause. The rearrangement links TRBV29-1 to TRBJ1-1; unclear D gene. Germline assignment: CDR1 SQVTM and CDR2 ANQGSEA. The CDR3 runs 14 residues. The CDR3 nucleotides are TGCAGCGTTGGTGAAGGGAGGTCGTACACTAAAGCTTTCTTT. As protein: CSVGEGRSYTKAFF.

In regard to this clonotype: One end of the junction fails to match germline, which may point to a read error. This chain joins TRBV11-2 and TRBJ1-1, with TRBD1 identical over 9 bases. The germline CDR1 and CDR2 sequences are SGHAT and FQNNGV. This CDR3 is 15 amino acids long. The CDR3, as DNA: TGTGCCAGCAGCTATGAGACAGGGGGATACACTGAAGTTTTCTTT. Its translation: CASSYETGGYTEVFF.

As to this clonotype: This may be a read error: a much more frequent sequence differs by one nucleotide. The rearrangement uses TRBV24-1 and TRBJ1-1, with D tentatively TRBD1 (6 bases). This CDR3 spans 14 amino acids. CDR1 KGHDR and CDR2 SFDVKD come from the germline V gene. The CDR3 nucleotides are TGTGCCACCAGACAGGGTTGGGGGGACACTGAAGTTTTCTTT. Its translation is CATRQGWGDTEVFF.

A remark on this clonotype: This may come from a read error, since a much larger clone is one base off. The genes are TRBV20-1 and TRBJ2-5, with a weak D call TRBD2 (7 bases). This CDR3 spans 13 amino acids. CDR1 and CDR2 (germline): DFQATT, SNEGSKA (reference sequence). The DNA of the CDR3 is TGCAGAGCGGGCAGGGGAGGGCAAGAGACCCAGTACTTC. It yields the protein CRAGRGGQETQYF.

A word on this clonotype: A much larger clonotype is one base distant, so this may be a read error. The chain is built from TRBV12-3 or TRBV12-4 and TRBJ2-7, with D possibly matching TRBD1 (6 bases). V gave up 6 bases and J gave up 0 bases, with 15 bases separating them. The CDR3 contains 15 residues. CDR3 in DNA: TGTGCCAGCAGCCCGCCGAACAGGGACTCCTACGAGCAGTACTTC. Translating it yields CASSPPNRDSYEQYF.

The chain combines TRBV6-2 or TRBV6-3 with TRBJ2-3, with TRBD2 matching over 10 bases. The CDR3 loop spans 17 amino acids. Looked up from germline, CDR1 is MNHEY and CDR2 is SVGEGT. Trimming removed 6 bases from V and 4 bases from J; junction bases left unmatched: 13. The CDR3: CASSSLPSGSTADTQYF. The CDR3 DNA reads TGTGCCAGCAGCTCACTACCTAGCGGGAGTACCGCAGATACGCAGTATTTT.

This clonotype was recorded a few times. This may come from a read error, since a much larger clone is one base off. This chain links TRBV20-1 with TRBJ2-7; the D gene is possibly TRBD2 (6 bases). Germline CDR1 DFQATT, CDR2 SNEGSKA (reference sequence). The CDR3 loop spans 9 amino acids. The CDR3 region is CCAGYEQYF. DNA of the CDR3: TGCTGTGCGGGATACGAGCAGTACTTC.

To note about this clonotype: The CDR3 end shows no conserved phenylalanine or tryptophan, and so a read error is likely. This chain uses TRBV10-3 with TRBJ1-1, with a possible D match to TRBD1 (6 bases). The CDR3 consists of 17 residues. Per the germline V gene, CDR1 is ENHRY and CDR2 is SYGVKD. CDR3 in DNA: TGTACCATCAGTGAGGCTAAGGGTGAGGGACAGAACACTGAAGCTTTCTAT. Encoded protein: CTISEAKGEGQNTEAFY.

This clonotype was counted many times. J is TRBJ2-6 and V is TRBV4-3, with D unclear. The CDR3 length is 15 residues. V was pared by 0 bases and J by 4 bases, with 7 bases between. Germline CDR1 is LGHNA and CDR2 is YSLEER. CDR3 region: CASSQDGAGANVLTF. The CDR3 DNA reads TGCGCCAGCAGCCAAGATGGAGCGGGGGCCAACGTCCTGACTTTC.

About this clonotype: Being one base from a much bigger clone, this may be a read error. The genes are TRBV28 and TRBJ1-5; D gene ambiguous. With 3 bases removed from V and 4 bases from J, the gap between germline ends came to 13 bases. The CDR3 runs to 15 residues. Germline loops: CDR1 MDHEN, CDR2 SYDVKM. CDR3 coding DNA: TGTGCCAGCAGTTTCAACATAGTAAGGAATCAGCCCCAGCATTTT. It encodes CASSFNIVRNQPQHF.

This clonotype has just one count. A read error may produce the germline difference seen at one junction end. The CDR3 reads CTSSLGEMSEQFF. As DNA, the CDR3 is TGTACCAGCAGCTTAGGAGAGATGTCTGAGCAATTCTTC. The gene calls are TRBV5-5 and TRBJ2-1; no firm D call. Germline-derived CDR1 and CDR2 are SGHKS and YYEKEE (reference sequence). CDR3 length equals 13 residues.

This clonotype is deemed medium-sized. This sequence joins TRBV4-2 and TRBJ2-1, with 8 bases matching TRBD2. In germline, CDR1 is LGHNA, CDR2 YNFKEQ. The V gene end was trimmed by 4 bases and the J gene end by 0 bases; junction bases not matched to a gene: 2. The CDR3 runs 15 residues. The CDR3 DNA follows: TGTGCCAGCAGCCCGGGGGGGAGCTCCTACAATGAGCAGTTCTTC. Encoded protein: CASSPGGSSYNEQFF.

In the case of this clonotype: The junction departs from germline at one end; a sequencing error may be responsible. The rearrangement uses TRBV12-3 or TRBV12-4 and TRBJ2-7, with D perhaps matching TRBD2 (7 bases). This CDR3 comprises 15 residues. This chain's CDR3 is CASSFYGGQPYVQYF. CDR3 in DNA: TGTGCCAGCAGTTTTTACGGGGGGCAACCCTACGTGCAGTACTTC.

The count of this clonotype is one. The CDR3 ends on some other residue instead of the conserved phenylalanine or tryptophan, so this is likely a read error. The DNA is omitted, as the CDR3 cannot be located on it reliably, and the CDR3 follows TCRdb's listing. The chain joins TRBV29-1 to TRBJ1-2. A total of 13 residues make up the CDR3, ends included. Germline V CDR1 and CDR2: SQVTM, ANQGSEA. CDR3 sequence: CSVVSTGNYGYNL.

With regard to this clonotype: At one of its ends the junction is not consistent with the germline gene, which may arise from a read error. The chain has TRBV6-2 or TRBV6-3 and TRBJ2-7; D gene uncertain. This CDR3 comprises 15 residues. The germline gives CDR1 MNHEY, CDR2 SVGEGT. The CDR3 coding sequence is TGTGCCAGCAGCCGTGAGCCCTCAAGCTCGTACGAGCAGCACTTC. This translates into CASSREPSSSYEQHF.

V usage is TRBV6-1 and J usage is TRBJ2-5, with TRBD2 identical over 13 bases. The length of the CDR3 is 16 residues. V dropped 0 bases and J dropped 8; count of bases not matched to a gene: 6. Germline CDR1 and CDR2: MNHNS and SASEGT. The CDR3 loop reads CASSEATSGGDHTQYF. The CDR3 DNA is TGTGCCAGCAGTGAAGCAACTAGCGGGGGGGATCATACCCAGTACTTC.

This chain uses TRBV5-1 with TRBJ2-7; 9 positions match TRBD1. V shed 0 bases and J 5 bases; nucleotides not matched to a gene: 3. This CDR3 has 14 residues. CDR1 is SGHRS, CDR2 YFSETQ, per germline. The CDR3 sequence is CASSLGRTGDEQYF. The CDR3 coding sequence is TGCGCCAGCAGCTTGGGAAGGACAGGGGACGAGCAGTACTTC.